These T cell receptor beta chains were read from a single sample in a study of blood T cell repertoires in COVID-19. Profiled with immunoSEQ multiplex PCR; TCRdb holds only in-frame clones, not every one. The sample lists 240,000 or so clones, around nine tenths occurring once. Sequences were obtained from peripheral blood. All receptors come from a woman between 40 and 55 years old who had recovered from COVID-19. CDR3s include the opening cysteine and the closing phenylalanine or tryptophan. D genes are given only for firm matches. Clone sizes are given selectively: once, few, many, or a class where the clone is expanded.

J | size | D | length | V | DNA | CDR3
TRBJ2-2 | NA | NA | 16 | TRBV15 | TGTGCCACCAGCCCAGGGCCGGCGACGAACACCGGGGAGCTGTTTTTT | CATSPGPATNTGELFF
TRBJ2-7 | NA | TRBD2 | 15 | TRBV7-2 | TGTGCCAGCAGCTTAGTCTCTAGCGGATCCTACGAGCAGTACTTC | CASSLVSSGSYEQYF
TRBJ1-2 | NA | NA | 15 | TRBV11-2 | TGTGCCAGCAGCACCCCGGGGGGCGTCGGGTATGGCTACACCTTC | CASSTPGGVGYGYTF
TRBJ1-1 | NA | NA | 14 | TRBV7-3 | TGTGCCAGCAGCTTAGGGGCAGCTAACACTGAAGCTTTCTTT | CASSLGAANTEAFF
TRBJ1-3 | NA | NA | 17 | TRBV16 | TGTGCCAGCAGCCAAAATCCTGGGGAGATCTCTGGAAACACCATATATTTT | CASSQNPGEISGNTIYF
TRBJ2-7 | NA | TRBD2 | 14 | TRBV7-2 | TGTGCCAGCAGCGCTAGCGGGAGTCTTTACGAGCAGTACTTC | CASSASGSLYEQYF
TRBJ2-1 | NA | TRBD1 | 16 | TRBV9 | TGTGCCAGCAGCACCACCGGGACAGGGGTTTACAATGAGCAGTTCTTC | CASSTTGTGVYNEQFF
TRBJ2-5 | NA | TRBD2 | 17 | TRBV24-1 | TGTGCCACCAGTCCAGGGGGACTAGCGGGAGGGAGGGAGACCCAGTACTTC | CATSPGGLAGGRETQYF
TRBJ1-6 | NA | TRBD1 | 15 | TRBV6-1 | TGTGCCAGCAGGGAAGACGGACAGGGAAATTCACCCCTCCACTTT | CASREDGQGNSPLHF
TRBJ1-5 | NA | NA | 16 | TRBV28 | TGTGCCAGCAGTCCCCGCCTGGGCAGGCCGAGTCAGCCCCAGCATTTT | CASSPRLGRPSQPQHF
TRBJ2-5 | few | TRBD2 | 20 | TRBV18 | TGTGCCAGCTCCACCAGGAGCCCCGGACTAGCGGGAGGAGCGGGAGAGACCCAGTACTTC | CASSTRSPGLAGGAGETQYF
TRBJ2-1 | NA | TRBD2 | 15 | TRBV28 | TGTGCCAGCAGCGCCCCTGGACTAGCGGGCAATGAGCAGTTCTTC | CASSAPGLAGNEQFF
TRBJ1-6 | NA | TRBD1 | 16 | TRBV23-1 | TGCGCCAGCAGCCCCCCCCGGGACAGAGATAATTCACCCCTCCACTTT | CASSPPRDRDNSPLHF
TRBJ1-1 | NA | NA | 13 | TRBV27 | TGTGCCAGCAAGGGACAACTGAACACTGAAGCTTTCTTT | CASKGQLNTEAFF
TRBJ2-2 | NA | NA | 16 | TRBV6-2/TRBV6-3 | TGTGCCAGCAGTTACCCTCGGGCCAGCGGCACCGGGGAGCTGTTTTTT | CASSYPRASGTGELFF
TRBJ2-7 | NA | TRBD1 | 16 | TRBV27 | TGTGCCAGCAGTTGGGGGCAGGGGGCTCTGGGCTACGAGCAGTACTTC | CASSWGQGALGYEQYF
TRBJ2-3 | NA | TRBD2 | 15 | TRBV5-4 | TGTGCCAGCAGCCCGGGGGGGGGCAGCACAGATACGCAGTATTTT | CASSPGGGSTDTQYF
TRBJ2-3 | NA | NA | 14 | TRBV15 | TGTGCCACCAGCAGAGTTAGCGTCACAGATACGCAGTATTTT | CATSRVSVTDTQYF
TRBJ1-1 | NA | NA | 16 | TRBV7-9 | TGTGCCAGCAGCTTACGGCCGACAGGAATGAACACTGAAGCTTTCTTT | CASSLRPTGMNTEAFF
TRBJ2-1 | NA | NA | 15 | TRBV10-3 | TGTGCCATCAGTGAGTCGAGGCTAGCCTCAAATGAGCAGTTCTTC | CAISESRLASNEQFF
TRBJ2-4 | NA | TRBD1 | 16 | TRBV11-2 | TGTGCCAGCAGCTTAGGGGACAGGGCGTTATCCCGCATTCAGTACTTC | CASSLGDRALSRIQYF
TRBJ2-3 | NA | NA | 14 | TRBV3-1/TRBV3-2 | TGTGCCAGCAGCCCCCAAACTAGTGAGCATACGCAGTATTTT | CASSPQTSEHTQYF
TRBJ1-2 | NA | NA | 15 | TRBV7-2 | TGTGCCAGCAGCCCTGACAGGAGTCCAACCTATGGCTACACCTTC | CASSPDRSPTYGYTF
TRBJ1-3 | NA | NA | 16 | TRBV30 | TGTGCCTGGAGTGCTGGTTCAGGGAACTCTGGAAACACCATATATTTT | CAWSAGSGNSGNTIYF
TRBJ1-6 | once | NA | 17 | TRBV3-1/TRBV3-2 | TGTGCCAGCAGCGGAAAGACAGGTTTGGGGCTCAATTCACCCCTCCACTTT | CASSGKTGLGLNSPLHF
TRBJ2-1 | NA | TRBD2 | 15 | TRBV19 | TGTGCCAGTAGCGAGACTAGCGGATCGTACAATGAGCAGTTCTTC | CASSETSGSYNEQFF
TRBJ1-2 | NA | TRBD1 | 14 | TRBV2 | TGTGCCAGCAGTGCAAACAGGGGGAACTATGGCTACACCTTC | CASSANRGNYGYTF
TRBJ2-7 | once | NA | 15 | TRBV5-8 | TGTGCCAGCAGCCGGGGGGACACCAGATCCTACGAGCAGTACTTC | CASSRGDTRSYEQYF
TRBJ1-6 | NA | NA | 13 | TRBV30 | TGTGCCTGGATCACCGACAGAAATTCACCCCTCCACTTT | CAWITDRNSPLHF